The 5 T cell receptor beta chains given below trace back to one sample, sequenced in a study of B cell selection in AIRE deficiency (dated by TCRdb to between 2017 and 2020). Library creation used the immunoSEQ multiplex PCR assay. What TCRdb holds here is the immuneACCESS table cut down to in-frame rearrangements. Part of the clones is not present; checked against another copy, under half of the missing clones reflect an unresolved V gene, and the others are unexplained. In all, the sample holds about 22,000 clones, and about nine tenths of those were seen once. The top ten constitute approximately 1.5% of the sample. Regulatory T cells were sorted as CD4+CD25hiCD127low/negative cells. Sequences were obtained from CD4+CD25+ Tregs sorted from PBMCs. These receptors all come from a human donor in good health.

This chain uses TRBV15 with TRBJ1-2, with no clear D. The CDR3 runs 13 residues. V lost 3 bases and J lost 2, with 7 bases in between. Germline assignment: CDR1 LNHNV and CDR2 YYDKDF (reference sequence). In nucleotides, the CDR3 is TGTGCCACCAGCAGGGGCAGGAACTATGGCTACACCTTC. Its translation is CATSRGRNYGYTF.

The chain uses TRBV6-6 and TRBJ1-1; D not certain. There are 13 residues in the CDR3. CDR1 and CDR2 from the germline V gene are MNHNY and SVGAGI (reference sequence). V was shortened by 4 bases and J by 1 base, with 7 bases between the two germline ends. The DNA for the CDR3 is TGTGCCAGCAGTTTCGTCCAGAACACTGAAGCTTTCTTT. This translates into CASSFVQNTEAFF.

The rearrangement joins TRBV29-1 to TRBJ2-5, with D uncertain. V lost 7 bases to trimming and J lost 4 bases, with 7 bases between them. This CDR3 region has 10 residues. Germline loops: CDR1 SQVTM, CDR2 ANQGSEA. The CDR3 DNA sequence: TGCAGCGCTGCGATAGAGACCCAGTACTTC. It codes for CSAAIETQYF.

CDR3 residues: CATSRGQVKETQYF. The CDR3 bases are TGTGCCACCAGCAGGGGACAGGTCAAAGAGACCCAGTACTTC. V usage is TRBV15 and J usage is TRBJ2-5, with 8 bases matching TRBD1. Looked up from germline, CDR1 is LNHNV and CDR2 is YYDKDF (reference sequence). The CDR3 loop spans 14 amino acids. The ends lost 3 bases at V and 3 bases at J; junction bases unmatched: 3.

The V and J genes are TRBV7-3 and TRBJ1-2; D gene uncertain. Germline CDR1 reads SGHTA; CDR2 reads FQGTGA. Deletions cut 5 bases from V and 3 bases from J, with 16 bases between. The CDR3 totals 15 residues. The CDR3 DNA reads TGTGCCAGCAGCGCCAAGAAAGGGCCCTACTATGGCTACACCTTC. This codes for CASSAKKGPYYGYTF.